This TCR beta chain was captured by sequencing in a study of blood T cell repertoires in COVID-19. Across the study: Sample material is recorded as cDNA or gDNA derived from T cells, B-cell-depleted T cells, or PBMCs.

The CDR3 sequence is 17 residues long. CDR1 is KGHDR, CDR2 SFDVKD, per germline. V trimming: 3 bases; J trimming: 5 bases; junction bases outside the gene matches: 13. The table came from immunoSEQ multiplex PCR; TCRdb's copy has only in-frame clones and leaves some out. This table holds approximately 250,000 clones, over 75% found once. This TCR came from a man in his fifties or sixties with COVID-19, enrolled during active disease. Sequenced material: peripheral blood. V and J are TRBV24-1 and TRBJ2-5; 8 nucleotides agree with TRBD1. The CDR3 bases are TGTGCCACCAGTGATAGCGGCAGGGGGCCCCTTCGGGAGACCCAGTACTTC. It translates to CATSDSGRGPLRETQYF.